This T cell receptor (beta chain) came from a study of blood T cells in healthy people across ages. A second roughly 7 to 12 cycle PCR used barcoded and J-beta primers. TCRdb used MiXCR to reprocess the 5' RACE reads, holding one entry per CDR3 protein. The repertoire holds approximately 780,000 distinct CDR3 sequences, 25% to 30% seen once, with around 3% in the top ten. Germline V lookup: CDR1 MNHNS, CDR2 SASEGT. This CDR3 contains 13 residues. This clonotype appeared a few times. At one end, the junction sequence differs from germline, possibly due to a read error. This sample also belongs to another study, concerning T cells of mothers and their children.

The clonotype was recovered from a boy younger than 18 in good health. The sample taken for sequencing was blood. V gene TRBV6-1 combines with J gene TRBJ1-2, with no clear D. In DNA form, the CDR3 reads TGTGCCAGCGGTGAAACTGGGTACGGTGGCTACACCTTC. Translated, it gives CASGETGYGGYTF.